This T cell receptor beta chain was profiled in a study of blood T cell repertoires in COVID-19 (dated by TCRdb to the early 2020s). A note on the overall study: Collaborator samples came from the United States, Italy and Spain and covered acute and convalescent phases of COVID-19. The material from the prospective study consisted of cDNA or gDNA derived from T cells, B-cell-depleted T cells, or PBMCs. Samples were obtained from the ongoing ImmuneRACE study (first 160 participants) and from 1,200 or so subjects provided by 6 global collaborators. Nearly every sample came with metadata listing a de-identified subject ID, COVID-19 status, age in years and sex. Where HLA class I and class II types were available, the types were taken from metadata supplied by the sample provider, not from assay-based typing. Deeply sampled blood TCRbeta repertoires from subjects exposed to, actively infected with, or recovered from COVID-19 were included in the dataset. A freely available public database, intended as a resource for researchers studying the immune response to SARS-CoV-2, is where the repertoires were released.

General findings and caveats noted by the study authors: The quantity of clinical and demographic metadata differed by source and by participant and was supplied without curation.

TCRbeta CDR3 regions were amplified from genomic DNA using the immunoSEQ Assay, a bias-controlled multiplex PCR. The paper's data handling went like this. Nucleated cell counts per sample were estimated from amplification of reference gene primers within the assay. Sequence reads were collapsed and filtered to measure the absolute abundance of every unique TCRbeta CDR3 rearrangement. Productive Simpson clonality was computed per sample as the square root of Simpson's diversity index over productive rearrangements. Sourced from immuneACCESS, this table was stored by TCRdb with only in-frame sequences that have V and J called. A share of the clones is absent; for the studies checked, an unresolved V gene accounts for under half, and the remainder has no known explanation. The V and J calls and clone size come from that table; D and trimming were worked out from the DNA. The sample includes about 150,000 clones, with around 89% observed a single time. Around 14% of the sample rests with the top ten.

Based on the germline V gene, the CDR1 and CDR2 sequences are MDHEN and SYDVKM. The CDR3 contains 12 residues, cysteine and phenylalanine counted. Solely the CDR3 DNA is kept, with 36 bases framed from the first base. The V end loses 3 bases and the J end loses 3 bases, and a stretch of 5 bases separates them. Whole blood was collected in K2EDTA tubes by collaborating institutions according to the institutions' own protocols. For TCRbeta analysis, collaborators shipped samples in one of three forms: frozen whole blood, isolated PBMCs, or DNA extracted from either of those sample types. This clone was recorded only once. The target of this receptor is not known. No base qualities exist here, and no much larger clone lies one base off it.

The rearranged chain carries TRBV28 and TRBJ1-1, with no confidently assigned D gene. The TCR originated in a middle-aged woman with acute or convalescent COVID-19. Sequenced sample: peripheral blood. The CDR3 region reads CASSFSDTEAFF. The DNA is as follows: TGTGCCAGCAGTTTTTCGGACACTGAAGCTTTCTTT. This CDR3, with the reference TRBV28 and TRBJ1-1 proteins standing in past its ends, gives the full variable domain DVKVTQSSRYLVKRTGEKVFLECVQDMDHENMFWYRQDPGLGLRLIYFSYDVKMKEKGDIPEGYSVSREKKERFSLILESASTNQTSMYLCASSFSDTEAFFGQGTRLTVV.